Presented here are 31 T cell receptor beta chains from one specimen sequenced in a study of post-analysis software for immune sequencing data. Whole-study results and caveats: Four or five TRBV segments, including TRBV5-6, TRBV5-1 and TRBV20-1, were more frequent in patients than controls.

Every TCR beta cDNA library bore unique molecular identifiers. Using its own MiXCR run on the PCR reads, TCRdb lists one record per CDR3 protein. The sample yields 600,000 to 700,000 distinct CDR3 sequences, 59% seen once. Their antigens are not known. The sequenced sample consisted of blood. The receptor set was obtained from a girl aged 2-10 years with multiple sclerosis.

V usage is TRBV29-1 and J usage is TRBJ1-6; D call uncertain. The CDR3 extends over 15 amino acids. Germline CDR1 and CDR2: SQVTM and ANQGSEA. The V end was cut by 5 bases, the J end by 0 bases, with 11 bases between. The CDR3 spells CSVPQLSSYNSPLHF. DNA for the CDR3: TGCAGCGTTCCTCAACTCAGCTCCTATAATTCACCCCTCCACTTT.

This chain joins TRBV12-3 or TRBV12-4 and TRBJ2-1; D may be TRBD2 (6 bases). This CDR3 comprises 14 residues. The germline V and J ends were trimmed by 2 bases and 7 bases, with 12 bases remaining between them. The CDR3 loop reads CASSLSVRGNEQFF. DNA for the CDR3: TGTGCCAGCAGTTTATCCGTGCGGGGTAATGAGCAGTTCTTC.

For this clonotype: A read error is likely, as this CDR3 ends without the conserved phenylalanine or tryptophan. The rearrangement links TRBV7-9 to TRBJ2-5, with a possible D match to TRBD1 (5 bases). Germline values: CDR1 SEHNR, CDR2 FQNEAQ (reference sequence). The V gene lost 5 bases and the J gene lost 1 base, with 11 bases spanning the gap. This CDR3 comprises 14 residues. The CDR3 DNA follows: TGTGCCAGCAGCCCACGACAGTTCCAAGAGACCCAGTACTGC. Its translation: CASSPRQFQETQYC.

In its sample, this clonotype was seen once. The chain links TRBV7-2 to TRBJ1-2; D gene unclear. This CDR3 has 16 amino acids. The V gene's germline CDR1 is SGHTA and CDR2 FQGNSA. V was trimmed by 4 bases and J by 4 bases, leaving 19 bases between them. CDR3 sequence: CASSSPGVLVGYGYTF. CDR3 DNA: TGTGCCAGCAGCTCCCCTGGGGTTTTAGTAGGCTATGGCTACACCTTC.

The chain recombines TRBV24-1 with TRBJ2-3; 12 nucleotides line up with TRBD2. Germline V CDR1 and CDR2: KGHDR, SFDVKD. The CDR3 extends over 17 amino acids. J lost 0 bases, V lost 3 bases, and 3 bases had no gene match. Written as DNA, the CDR3 is TGTGCCACCAGTGATAGGACTAGCGGGGTAAGCACAGATACGCAGTATTTT. Residues: CATSDRTSGVSTDTQYF.

As regards this clonotype: The junction departs from the called germline gene at one end, perhaps through a read error. The gene calls are TRBV7-6 and TRBJ2-3, with D unclear. This CDR3 has 14 amino acids. Germline loops: CDR1 SGHVS, CDR2 FNYEAQ. CDR3 region: CASTLYEFPDTQYF. Written as DNA, the CDR3 is TGTGCCAGCACCTTATACGAGTTCCCAGATACGCAGTATTTT.

This clonotype was observed a handful of times. In DNA form, the CDR3 reads TGCGCCAGCAGGTTGTTCGGGACAAGCTCCTACGAGCAGTACTTC. Translation: CASRLFGTSSYEQYF. The chain employs TRBV4-1 and TRBJ2-7, with a possible D match to TRBD1 (6 bases). The CDR3 covers 15 residues. With 6 bases removed from V and 0 bases from J, the gap between germline ends came to 15 bases. The germline V gene encodes CDR1 MGHRA and CDR2 YSYEKL.

This clonotype was seen only a few times. V is TRBV29-1 and J is TRBJ1-2; D perhaps matches TRBD1 (6 bases). The CDR3 has 13 amino acids. Trimming took off 7 bases at V and 6 bases at J, with 18 bases between the two ends. Germline CDR1 reads SQVTM; CDR2 reads ANQGSEA. CDR3 region: CSANPTGGDGYTF. Written as DNA, the CDR3 is TGCAGCGCCAACCCGACAGGAGGGGATGGCTACACCTTC.

This chain's CDR3 is CASSFTSGGGPDTQYF. CDR3 coding DNA: TGCGCCAGCAGCTTTACTAGCGGAGGGGGCCCAGATACGCAGTATTTT. This chain links TRBV5-1 with TRBJ2-3; a weak D match, TRBD2 (8 bases). This CDR3 comprises 16 residues. V was trimmed by 2 bases and J by 4 bases, leaving 17 bases between them. The germline CDR1 and CDR2 sequences are SGHRS and YFSETQ.

As for this clonotype: Germline is not matched at one junction end, which may reflect a read error. The V and J genes are TRBV7-3 and TRBJ2-1; 8 nucleotides agree with TRBD2. This CDR3 spans 17 amino acids. Germline V gene data show CDR1 as SGHTA and CDR2 as FQGTGA. In DNA, the CDR3 is TGTGCCAGCAGCGTAACGTTAGCGGGGAGGGGTAACAATGAGCAGTTCTTC. It specifies CASSVTLAGRGNNEQFF.

V and J are TRBV5-1 and TRBJ1-6; unclear D gene. Trimming stripped 0 bases from V and 6 bases from J, with 10 bases between. The germline V gene has CDR1 SGHRS and CDR2 YFSETQ. This CDR3 comprises 15 residues. CDR3 DNA sequence: TGCGCCAGCAGCTTGGGAGGGAATGGTAATTCACCCCTCCACTTT. Translation gives CASSLGGNGNSPLHF.

The CDR3 is CASSPGLAGGSETQYF. The CDR3 region has the DNA TGCGCCAGCAGCCCCGGACTAGCGGGAGGAAGTGAGACCCAGTACTTC. The chain employs TRBV5-1 and TRBJ2-5; TRBD2 matches 14 bases. V trimming: 4 bases; J trimming: 5 bases; junction bases outside the gene matches: 7. Germline CDR1 and CDR2: SGHRS and YFSETQ. This CDR3 is 16 amino acids long.

V and J are TRBV10-2 and TRBJ2-1, with TRBD2 as a possible D gene (6 bases). V was pared by 5 bases and J by 2 bases, with 19 bases between. This CDR3 is built from 17 residues. Germline V gene sequence: CDR1 WSHSY, CDR2 SAAADI. The CDR3 reads CASSHPVVGRPYNEQFF. Written as DNA, the CDR3 is TGCGCCAGCAGTCATCCGGTGGTTGGGAGGCCCTACAATGAGCAGTTCTTC.

This clonotype has a handful of counts. V and J are TRBV9 and TRBJ2-7, with no clear D. V was clipped by 0 bases and J by 7 bases, with 11 bases between them. In germline, CDR1 is SGDLS, CDR2 YYNGEE. The CDR3 consists of 13 residues. The CDR3 DNA reads TGTGCCAGCAGCGTAGGGCCGGGTCGGGAGCAGTACTTC. Protein: CASSVGPGREQYF.

DNA for the CDR3: TGTGCCGGCACAAGGCGGTCGGACCAAGAGACCCAGTACTTC. It specifies CAGTRRSDQETQYF. J is TRBJ2-5 and V is TRBV2; D ambiguous. The CDR3 spans 14 residues. V shed 11 bases and J shed 0 bases, with 16 bases lying between them. Germline CDR1 is SNHLY and CDR2 is FYNNEI.

The chain links TRBV29-1 to TRBJ2-1; D may match TRBD1 or TRBD2 (5 bases each). The CDR3 contains 15 residues. Between the trimmed V and J ends, which lost 0 bases and 0 bases, there was a span of 9 bases. Looked up from germline, CDR1 is SQVTM and CDR2 is ANQGSEA. The CDR3 nucleotides are TGCAGCGTTGAAGAGCCGGGACCCTCCTACAATGAGCAGTTCTTC. Amino acid sequence: CSVEEPGPSYNEQFF.

This chain links TRBV4-2 with TRBJ2-5; D is possibly TRBD2 (6 bases). V lost 0 bases and J 7 bases, leaving 15 bases between the germline ends. Per the germline V gene, CDR1 is LGHNA and CDR2 is YNFKEQ. The CDR3 extends over 15 amino acids. The CDR3 protein is CASSQDRGLGGTQYF. CDR3 coding DNA: TGTGCCAGCAGCCAAGACCGGGGTCTCGGGGGGACCCAGTACTTC.

V gene TRBV27 combines with J gene TRBJ2-4; 9 bases are a match to TRBD2. After removal of 8 bases from V and 8 bases from J, the junction contained 4 bases not matched to a gene. CDR1 MNHEY and CDR2 SMNVEV come from the germline V gene (reference sequence). The CDR3 is 12 amino acids. The CDR3 DNA reads as TGTGCCAGCCGCGGGGGGGCGGACATTCAGTACTTC. This translates into CASRGGADIQYF.

The genes are TRBV5-5 and TRBJ2-3, with TRBD1 as a possible D gene (5 bases). Germline assignment: CDR1 SGHKS and CDR2 YYEKEE (reference sequence). V dropped 0 bases and J dropped 4 bases, with 15 bases sitting between them. The CDR3 length is 16 residues. This CDR3 is CASSLGPGKSADTQYF. The CDR3 region has the DNA TGTGCCAGCAGCTTGGGACCAGGGAAGTCCGCAGATACGCAGTATTTT. Together with reference TRBV5-5 and TRBJ2-3, the CDR3 gives the full variable domain: DAGVTQSPTHLIKTRGQQVTLRCSPISGHKSVSWYQQVLGQGPQFIFQYYEKEERGRGNFPDRFSARQFPNYSSELNVNALLLGDSALYLCASSLGPGKSADTQYFGPGTRLTVL.

The chain carries TRBV27 and TRBJ2-3; D unclear. Trimming took off 4 bases at V and 0 bases at J, with 8 bases between the two ends. CDR1 and CDR2 from the germline V gene are MNHEY and SMNVEV (reference sequence). The CDR3 has 14 amino acids. The CDR3 is CASSYLGSTDTQYF. CDR3 DNA sequence: TGTGCCAGCAGTTACCTCGGGAGCACAGATACGCAGTATTTT.

V is TRBV5-1 and J is TRBJ2-5; D assignment may be TRBD1 or TRBD2 (5 bases each). Germline CDR1 reads SGHRS; CDR2 reads YFSETQ. The CDR3 contains 15 residues. Trimming cost V 0 bases and J 5 bases, with 14 bases left between them. The CDR3, as DNA: TGCGCCAGCAGCTTGGGGGACCCGAGGGTCGAGACCCAGTACTTC. It yields the protein CASSLGDPRVETQYF.

This clonotype has just a few counts. This sequence joins TRBV2 and TRBJ2-1, with D hard to call. The J call may not be correct, given that the DNA end is closer to TRBJ2-7. The CDR3 is 15 residues long. CDR1 is SNHLY, CDR2 FYNNEI, per germline. CDR3 bases: TGTGCCAGCAGTGAGGGTACTGTTTCTTCCTACGAGCAGTACTTC. Its protein product is CASSEGTVSSYEQYF.

The chain uses TRBV5-1 and TRBJ1-2, with 8 bases that match TRBD1. Per germline, CDR1 SGHRS and CDR2 YFSETQ. Unmatched junction bases numbered 8, after V lost 4 bases and J lost 3 bases. The length of the CDR3 is 15 residues. In DNA form, the CDR3 reads TGCGCCAGCAGCGTGCCGGGACAGGCCCACTATGGCTACACCTTC. Translating it yields CASSVPGQAHYGYTF.

This clonotype was counted a few times. The chain has TRBV7-2 and TRBJ2-5; 7 bases line up with TRBD2. The CDR3 has 16 residues. Trimming removed 2 bases from V and 3 bases from J; junction bases left unmatched: 9. The germline V gene encodes CDR1 SGHTA and CDR2 FQGNSA. CDR3 nucleotides: TGTGCCAGCAGCTTATGGAACGTGGCGGGGGAAGAGACCCAGTACTTC. This codes for CASSLWNVAGEETQYF.

The V gene is TRBV5-1, the J gene TRBJ2-5, with TRBD2 matching 9 bases. The germline gives CDR1 SGHRS, CDR2 YFSETQ. The trim removed 4 bases at V and 5 bases at J, leaving 15 bases unmatched. The CDR3 totals 17 residues. CDR3 sequence: CASSPNTPGLASETQYF. The CDR3, as DNA: TGCGCCAGCAGCCCTAATACCCCGGGACTAGCAAGTGAGACCCAGTACTTC.

This chain joins TRBV5-1 and TRBJ2-4; the D call may be TRBD1 or TRBD2 (6 bases each). V gave up 0 bases and J gave up 6 bases, with 7 bases separating them. This CDR3 comprises 13 residues. Looked up from germline, CDR1 is SGHRS and CDR2 is YFSETQ. CDR3 nucleotides: TGCGCCAGCAGCTTGGCGGGGGCAAACATTCAGTACTTC. Protein sequence: CASSLAGANIQYF.

The chain links TRBV6-1 to TRBJ2-4; perhaps TRBD2 as D (5 bases). The DNA end is a closer match to TRBJ2-5, so the J assignment may be wrong. The germline V gene encodes CDR1 MNHNS and CDR2 SASEGT. This CDR3 has 14 amino acids. The CDR3 bases are TGTGCCAGCACTTGGACTCGACATCAAGAGACCCAGTACTTC. Residues: CASTWTRHQETQYF.

J is TRBJ1-5 and V is TRBV29-1, with TRBD1 matching 8 bases. CDR1 is SQVTM and CDR2 is ANQGSEA in the germline V gene. Trimming cost V 4 bases and J 2 bases; bases outside gene matches: 4. The CDR3 consists of 14 residues. This CDR3 is CSVGSGGGNQPQHF. The CDR3 bases are TGCAGCGTTGGGTCAGGGGGCGGCAATCAGCCCCAGCATTTT.

This clonotype was observed a single time. The chain has TRBV7-2 and TRBJ1-5; the D is unclear. The germline V and J ends were trimmed by 3 bases and 5 bases, with 11 bases remaining between them. CDR3 size: 14 residues. Per germline, CDR1 SGHTA and CDR2 FQGNSA. In nucleotides, the CDR3 is TGTGCCAGCAGCTTCTGGGGTCGGGATCAGCCCCAGCATTTT. Its translation: CASSFWGRDQPQHF.

This rearrangement joins TRBV20-1 to TRBJ1-5, with unresolved D. With 2 bases removed from V and 1 base from J, the gap between germline ends came to 6 bases. There are 13 residues in the CDR3. Germline loops: CDR1 DFQATT, CDR2 SNEGSKA (reference sequence). CDR3 amino acids: CSARWASNQPQHF. DNA of the CDR3: TGCAGTGCTAGATGGGCGAGCAATCAGCCCCAGCATTTT.

The chain carries TRBV5-1 and TRBJ2-1; D is possibly TRBD1 (7 bases). The CDR3 is made up of 16 amino acids. Germline lookup yields CDR1 SGHRS and CDR2 YFSETQ. Trimming left V 0 bases short and J 5 bases short, with 15 bases between. CDR3 sequence: CASSLVDRAGHNEQFF. CDR3 bases: TGCGCCAGCAGCTTGGTAGACAGGGCGGGGCACAATGAGCAGTTCTTC.